The sequence of this T cell receptor beta chain was determined in a study of cytomegalovirus exposure and HLA in healthy donors. Turning to the study itself: There were over 350 genotyped donors. Of these, 81% fell in the genetic ancestry cluster associated with self-reported Caucasian donors. Study observations and caveats: What a later analysis reportedly showed was that an Asian-associated ancestry cluster had fewer N-insertions than the roughly 720-donor mean.

Per germline, CDR1 SNHLY and CDR2 FYNNEI. CDR3 length equals 14 residues. The V segment lost 5 bases and the J segment 14 bases; nucleotides outside the gene matches: 15. Vbeta (60) and Jbeta (13) primers were used in the PCR. Profiled with immunoSEQ multiplex PCR; TCRdb holds only in-frame clones, not every one. The repertoire holds under 200,000 clones, with about 75% as singletons. This clone showed up just a few times. Antigen: not known. The chain couples TRBV2 to TRBJ2-1; 7 bases agree with TRBD2. The clonotype was recovered from a man in his fifties or sixties in good health and CMV-seropositive. The sequencing input was PBMCs. The CDR3 region is CASSLLPTGGSKFF. DNA of the CDR3: TGTGCCAGCAGTCTCCTCCCCACGGGGGGTAGCAAGTTCTTC.